Listed below are T cell receptor beta chains from one sample, sequenced in a study of OX40 agonist ivuxolimab in advanced cancers. Clones were sequenced by immunoSEQ multiplex PCR, and TCRdb holds only the in-frame ones, with some missing. The sample yields roughly 48,000 clones, 70% to 90% seen once. The starting material was CD4+ or CD8+ T cells sorted from blood, obtained in a trial of the OX40 agonist ivuxolimab. The source is an adult with an advanced solid tumor such as melanoma, head and neck, liver or kidney cancer. Both conserved end residues are part of each CDR3. Each record gives: V gene, J gene, D gene, clone size, CDR3 protein, CDR3 DNA. A D gene is named only where the DNA matches it firmly. Expanded clones are given a class, and other clones once, few, many or no size at all.

V: TRBV2; J: TRBJ2-3; D: TRBD2; size: .; CDR3: CASSEGRGVTQYF; DNA: TGTGCCAGCAGTGAAGGTCGGGGGGTGACGCAGTATTTT
V: TRBV29-1; J: TRBJ1-2; D: .; size: .; CDR3: CSVALGSNYGYTF; DNA: TGCAGCGTTGCGCTGGGGTCCAACTATGGCTACACCTTC
V: TRBV6-1; J: TRBJ1-5; D: TRBD1; size: .; CDR3: CASSEARSGGEPQHF; DNA: TGTGCCAGCAGTGAAGCCAGGTCAGGGGGCGAACCCCAGCATTTT
V: TRBV9; J: TRBJ1-3; D: .; size: .; CDR3: CASSVAGGRNTIYF; DNA: TGTGCCAGCAGCGTAGCCGGGGGCAGAAACACCATATATTTT
V: TRBV19; J: TRBJ2-2; D: TRBD1; size: .; CDR3: CASSSRGITGELFF; DNA: TGTGCCAGTAGTTCCAGGGGGATCACCGGGGAGCTGTTTTTT
V: TRBV30; J: TRBJ2-2; D: .; size: .; CDR3: CAWSPGSTAGELFF; DNA: TGTGCCTGGAGCCCTGGGAGTACGGCCGGGGAGCTGTTTTTT
V: TRBV11-2; J: TRBJ1-2; D: .; size: .; CDR3: CASSLGDHGYTF; DNA: TGTGCCAGCAGCTTAGGTGACCATGGCTACACCTTC
V: TRBV28; J: TRBJ2-2; D: .; size: .; CDR3: CASSLSLGSTGELFF; DNA: TGTGCCAGCAGTTTATCATTGGGGTCCACCGGGGAGCTGTTTTTT
V: TRBV7-3; J: TRBJ2-2; D: .; size: .; CDR3: CASSPLNAGELFF; DNA: TGTGCCAGCAGCCCACTTAATGCTGGGGAGCTGTTTTTT
V: TRBV10-2; J: TRBJ2-7; D: .; size: few; CDR3: CASSDTQQLSSYEQYF; DNA: TGCGCCAGCAGTGATACCCAACAGCTAAGCTCCTACGAGCAGTACTTC
V: TRBV29-1; J: TRBJ1-1; D: .; size: .; CDR3: CSAGGGDTEAFF; DNA: TGCAGCGCGGGCGGGGGGGACACTGAAGCTTTCTTT
V: TRBV11-2; J: TRBJ2-1; D: .; size: .; CDR3: CASRIPSYSYNEQFF; DNA: TGTGCCAGCAGGATCCCGAGCTACTCCTACAATGAGCAGTTCTTC
V: TRBV5-1; J: TRBJ2-1; D: TRBD2; size: .; CDR3: CASSLVLAGGSWLGDNEQFF; DNA: TGCGCCAGCAGCTTGGTCCTAGCGGGAGGGTCTTGGCTGGGGGACAATGAGCAGTTCTTC
V: TRBV7-6; J: TRBJ2-6; D: .; size: once; CDR3: CASNPSGSGANVLTF; DNA: TGTGCCAGCAACCCTTCCGGCTCTGGGGCCAACGTCCTGACTTTC
V: TRBV10-3; J: TRBJ1-1; D: TRBD1; size: .; CDR3: CAISGGTGGTEAFF; DNA: TGTGCCATCAGTGGAGGGACAGGGGGCACTGAAGCTTTCTTT
V: TRBV4-2; J: TRBJ2-3; D: .; size: .; CDR3: CASSQDRRTTDTQYF; DNA: TGTGCCAGCAGCCAAGATCGGAGGACCACAGATACGCAGTATTTT
V: TRBV28; J: TRBJ2-5; D: .; size: .; CDR3: CASRRTQEAQYF; DNA: TGTGCCAGCAGACGGACCCAAGAGGCCCAGTACTTC
V: TRBV5-1; J: TRBJ2-5; D: TRBD2; size: .; CDR3: CASSSSGGETQYF; DNA: TGCGCCAGCAGCTCATCGGGGGGAGAGACCCAGTACTTC
V: TRBV19; J: TRBJ1-5; D: TRBD1; size: .; CDR3: CASSPGQGSIQPQHF; DNA: TGTGCCAGTAGCCCGGGACAGGGGAGTATTCAGCCCCAGCATTTT
V: TRBV7-9; J: TRBJ2-7; D: .; size: .; CDR3: CASSRSGGNSYEQYF; DNA: TGTGCCAGCAGCCGCTCCGGCGGCAATTCCTACGAGCAGTACTTC
V: TRBV7-3; J: TRBJ2-5; D: .; size: .; CDR3: CASSSQETQYF; DNA: TGTGCCAGCAGCTCACAAGAGACCCAGTACTTC
V: TRBV5-1; J: TRBJ1-1; D: .; size: .; CDR3: CASSLAGGGNTEAFF; DNA: TGCGCCAGCAGCCTGGCCGGTGGGGGGAACACTGAAGCTTTCTTT
V: TRBV19; J: TRBJ1-6; D: .; size: .; CDR3: CASSITPPNNSPLHF; DNA: TGTGCCAGTAGTATCACACCCCCGAACAATTCACCCCTCCACTTT
V: TRBV19; J: TRBJ1-5; D: .; size: .; CDR3: CASSIALGGDQPQHF; DNA: TGTGCCAGTAGTATAGCCCTTGGGGGGGATCAGCCCCAGCATTTT
V: TRBV15; J: TRBJ2-7; D: TRBD1; size: .; CDR3: CATSRGGQGVSEQYF; DNA: TGTGCCACCAGCAGAGGCGGACAGGGGGTGAGCGAGCAGTACTTC
V: TRBV5-8; J: TRBJ2-3; D: .; size: few; CDR3: CASRVQDSSTDTQYF; DNA: TGTGCCAGCAGAGTCCAGGACTCTAGCACAGATACGCAGTATTTT
V: TRBV27; J: TRBJ2-4; D: TRBD1; size: .; CDR3: CASSTQGAKNIQYF; DNA: TGTGCCAGCAGTACACAGGGGGCCAAAAACATTCAGTACTTC
V: TRBV29-1; J: TRBJ1-4; D: .; size: .; CDR3: CSVSQADNEKLFF; DNA: TGCAGCGTTTCACAGGCCGATAATGAAAAACTGTTTTTT
V: TRBV5-6; J: TRBJ1-4; D: .; size: .; CDR3: CASSLCPLRLFF; DNA: TGTGCCAGCAGCTTGTGCCCCCTTAGACTGTTTTTT
V: TRBV9; J: TRBJ2-2; D: .; size: .; CDR3: CASSPPGRGNTGELFF; DNA: TGTGCCAGCAGCCCCCCAGGTCGGGGGAACACCGGGGAGCTGTTTTTT
V: TRBV2; J: TRBJ2-5; D: .; size: .; CDR3: CASMGPGSIETQYF; DNA: TGTGCCAGCATGGGCCCGGGCTCCATAGAGACCCAGTACTTC
V: TRBV5-1; J: TRBJ2-7; D: .; size: .; CDR3: CASSSNVGFSYEQYF; DNA: TGCGCCAGCAGCTCCAATGTTGGGTTCTCCTACGAGCAGTACTTC
V: TRBV27; J: TRBJ1-1; D: .; size: .; CDR3: CASSVTGSRKANTEAFF; DNA: TGTGCCAGCAGTGTTACCGGAAGCCGAAAGGCGAACACTGAAGCTTTCTTT
V: TRBV30; J: TRBJ2-7; D: TRBD2; size: .; CDR3: CAWSLAGGIYEQYF; DNA: TGTGCCTGGAGTCTAGCGGGAGGAATATACGAGCAGTACTTC
V: TRBV13; J: TRBJ2-5; D: .; size: few; CDR3: CASSLARRRETQYF; DNA: TGTGCCAGCAGCTTGGCCAGAAGACGAGAGACCCAGTACTTC
V: TRBV29-1; J: TRBJ2-7; D: TRBD2; size: .; CDR3: CSARTSSTYEQYF; DNA: TGCAGCGCACGGACTAGCTCCACCTACGAGCAGTACTTC
V: TRBV28; J: TRBJ1-4; D: .; size: .; CDR3: CASRSGALANEKLFF; DNA: TGTGCCAGCAGATCAGGAGCCTTGGCTAATGAAAAACTGTTTTTT
V: TRBV21-1; J: TRBJ2-7; D: .; size: few; CDR3: CASRRGLAGSPEVYEQYF; DNA: TGTGCCAGCAGAAGGGGACTTGCCGGTTCCCCTGAGGTCTACGAGCAGTACTTC
V: TRBV2; J: TRBJ1-1; D: .; size: .; CDR3: CASSLDDGGRSEAFF; DNA: TGTGCCAGCAGTTTGGACGATGGGGGACGGTCTGAAGCTTTCTTT
V: TRBV12-5; J: TRBJ2-1; D: TRBD2; size: once; CDR3: CASGLNSASGSYNEQFF; DNA: TGTGCTAGTGGTTTGAATTCGGCTAGCGGCTCCTACAATGAGCAGTTCTTC
V: TRBV19; J: TRBJ2-1; D: TRBD2; size: .; CDR3: CASGASSGRSYNEQFF; DNA: TGTGCCAGTGGTGCCAGTAGCGGGAGATCCTACAATGAGCAGTTCTTC